The 2 T cell receptor beta chains below all came from one sample that was sequenced in a study of blood T cell repertoires in COVID-19. Sequencing used immunoSEQ multiplex PCR; TCRdb keeps in-frame clones, though not all of them. The sample lists 100,000 or so clones, around 87% occurring once. The sequenced material came from peripheral blood. The receptors shown here come from a young woman with acute or convalescent COVID-19.

The rearrangement links TRBV12-3 or TRBV12-4 to TRBJ1-1; no definite D call. Between the trimmed V and J ends, which lost 6 bases and 4 bases, there was a span of 9 bases. The CDR3 consists of 12 residues. The CDR3 DNA reads TGTGCCAGCAGCTTTCAGATCACTGAAGCTTTCTTT. Residues: CASSFQITEAFF.

The gene calls are TRBV6-2 or TRBV6-3 and TRBJ1-2, with D possibly matching TRBD1 (6 bases). The CDR3 runs 13 residues. From germline, CDR1 is MNHEY and CDR2 SVGEGT. V was shortened by 2 bases and J by 8 bases, with 12 bases between the two germline ends. Here the CDR3 DNA reads TGTGCCAGCAGTTACACCCCAGGGGTCGGCTACACCTTC. The encoded protein is CASSYTPGVGYTF.